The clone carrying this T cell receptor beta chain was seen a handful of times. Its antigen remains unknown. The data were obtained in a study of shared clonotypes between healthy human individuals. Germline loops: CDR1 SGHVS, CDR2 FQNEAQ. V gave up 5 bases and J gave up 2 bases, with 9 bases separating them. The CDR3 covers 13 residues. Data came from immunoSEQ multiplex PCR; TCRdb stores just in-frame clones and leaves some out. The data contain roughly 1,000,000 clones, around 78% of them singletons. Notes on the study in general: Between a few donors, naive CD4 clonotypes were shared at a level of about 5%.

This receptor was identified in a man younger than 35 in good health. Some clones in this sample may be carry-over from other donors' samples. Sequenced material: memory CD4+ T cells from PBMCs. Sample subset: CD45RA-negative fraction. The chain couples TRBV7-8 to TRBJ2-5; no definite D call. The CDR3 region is CASSRDKQETQYF. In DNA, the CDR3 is TGTGCCAGCAGCCGAGACAAGCAAGAGACCCAGTACTTC.